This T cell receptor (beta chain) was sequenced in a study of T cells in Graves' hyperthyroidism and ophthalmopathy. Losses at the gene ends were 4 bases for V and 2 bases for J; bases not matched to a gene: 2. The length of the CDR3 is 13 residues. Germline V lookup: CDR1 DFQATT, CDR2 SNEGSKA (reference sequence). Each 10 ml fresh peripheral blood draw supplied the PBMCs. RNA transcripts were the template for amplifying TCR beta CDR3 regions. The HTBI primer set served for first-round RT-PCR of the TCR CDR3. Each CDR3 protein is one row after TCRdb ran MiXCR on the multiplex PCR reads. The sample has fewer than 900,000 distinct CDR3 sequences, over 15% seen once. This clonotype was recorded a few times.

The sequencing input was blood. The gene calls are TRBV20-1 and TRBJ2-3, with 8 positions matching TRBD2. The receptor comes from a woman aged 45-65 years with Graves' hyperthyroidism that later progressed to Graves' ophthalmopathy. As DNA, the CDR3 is TGCAGTGCTATAGCGGGGCCCACAGATACGCAGTATTTT. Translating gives CSAIAGPTDTQYF.